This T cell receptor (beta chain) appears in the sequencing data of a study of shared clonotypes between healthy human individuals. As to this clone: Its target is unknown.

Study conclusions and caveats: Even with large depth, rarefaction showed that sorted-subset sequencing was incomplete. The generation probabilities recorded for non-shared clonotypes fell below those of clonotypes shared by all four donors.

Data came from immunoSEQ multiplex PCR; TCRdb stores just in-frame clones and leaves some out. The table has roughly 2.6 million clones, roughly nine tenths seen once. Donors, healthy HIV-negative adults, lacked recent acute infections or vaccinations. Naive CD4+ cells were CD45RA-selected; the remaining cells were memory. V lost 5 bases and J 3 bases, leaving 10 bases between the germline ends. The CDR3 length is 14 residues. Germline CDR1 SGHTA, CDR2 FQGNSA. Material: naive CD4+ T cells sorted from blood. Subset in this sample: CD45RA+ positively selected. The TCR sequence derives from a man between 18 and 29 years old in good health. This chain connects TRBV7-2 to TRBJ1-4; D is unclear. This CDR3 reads CASSQNFANEKLFF. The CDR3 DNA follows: TGTGCCAGCAGCCAGAACTTTGCTAATGAAAAACTGTTTTTT.